A selection of T cell receptor beta chains follows, all from one sample in a study of blood T cells in healthy people across ages. TCRdb reanalysed the 5' RACE reads using MiXCR and keeps one entry per CDR3 protein. The sample yields some 730,000 distinct CDR3 sequences, approximately 21% seen once. Sequencing input: blood. The receptors come from a man between 65 and 80 years old in good health. Both conserved end residues are part of each CDR3. The D gene is left open where the match is weak. The size of a clone is reported for some rows only, either as once, few or many, or as a class for expanded clones.

clone_size j_call d_call v_call cdr3_nt cdr3_aa
. TRBJ2-1 . TRBV12-3/TRBV12-4 TGTGCCAGCAGTTACGGCGGAGGCAATGAGCAGTTCTTC CASSYGGGNEQFF
few TRBJ1-2 TRBD1 TRBV4-2 TGTGCCAGCAGCCAGCCCGGGACAGGGGGTTACGCTAACTATGGCTACACCTTC CASSQPGTGGYANYGYTF
few TRBJ1-5 TRBD1 TRBV7-2 TGTGCCAGCAGCTCCCGGGGGACAGGCCTAAATCAGCCCCAGCATTTT CASSSRGTGLNQPQHF
few TRBJ2-1 . TRBV24-1 . CATSDFGTGAYNEQLF
many TRBJ2-5 . TRBV29-1 TGCAGCGTCGCCCGACCCCAGTACCAAGAGACCCAGTACTTC CSVARPQYQETQYF
few TRBJ2-5 . TRBV7-8 TGTGCCAGCAGCTTAGACCGGGAAAGGTCCCAGTACTTC CASSLDRERSQYF
. TRBJ2-6 . TRBV5-1 TGCGCCAGCAGCGTACAGGTTGCTCGCTCTGGGGCCAACGTCCTGACTTTC CASSVQVARSGANVLTF
few TRBJ2-5 . TRBV7-8 TGTGCCACCGGCGGGACCCAGTACTTC CATGGTQYF
. TRBJ2-4 . TRBV11-2 TGTGCCAGCGGACAAGACTTAGCCAAAAACATTCAGTACTTC CASGQDLAKNIQYF
. TRBJ2-5 TRBD2 TRBV20-1 TGCAGTGCTAGAGATCGGGCTAGCGGGAGGGCAGAGACCCAGTACTTC CSARDRASGRAETQYF
. TRBJ2-2 TRBD2 TRBV6-2/TRBV6-3 TGTGCCAGCAGTTACTCGCTACTAGCGGGTAACACCGGGGAGCTGTTTTTT CASSYSLLAGNTGELFF
few TRBJ1-2 TRBD1 TRBV7-3 TGTGCCAGCAGCTTACCAGGGGGCAATGGCTACACCTTC CASSLPGGNGYTF
few TRBJ1-1 . TRBV7-9 TGTGCCACCGGGGACACCAACACTGAAGCTTTCTTT CATGDTNTEAFF
few TRBJ1-1 . TRBV5-1 TGCGCCAGCAGCTTGGGGCAGGAGAACACTGAAGCTTTCTTT CASSLGQENTEAFF
. TRBJ2-7 . TRBV6-1 TGTGCCAGCAGTGACGCCGGACAATCCTACGAGCAGTACTTC CASSDAGQSYEQYF
. TRBJ2-3 . TRBV5-1 TGCGCCAGCAGCTCGGGAGATTCGTGGGATACGCAGTATTTT CASSSGDSWDTQYF
. TRBJ1-6 . TRBV5-1 TGCGCCAGCAGCTTGAATTTAAGGGAATCACCCCTCCACTTT CASSLNLRESPLHF